This T cell receptor (beta chain) came from a study of T cell repertoires in cytomegalovirus infection. Study details: A matching HLA type, together with CMV infection, was signaled by public TCR beta signatures. Broader study findings: HLA-C-restricted, CMV-specific TCR beta clonotypes were dominant ex vivo. Public TCR beta family frequency separated CMV-and-HLA carriers, including in an independent cohort.

This clonotype has a count of ten or more. Its antigen is still unknown. The limits of the CDR3 on the DNA are not certain, so only TCRdb's listed CDR3 is given. The V gene's germline CDR1 is SNHLY and CDR2 FYNNEI. The CDR3 is 14 residues long, ends included. A single record per CDR3 protein comes from TCRdb applying MiXCR to the reads. This table has roughly 300,000 distinct CDR3 sequences, roughly 9.5% appearing once. Source material: PBMCs. The J gene is TRBJ1-5, the V gene TRBV2. This TCR derives from a human donor in good health (CMV status not recorded). Some clones in this sample may be carry-over from other donors' samples. The CDR3 region is CASSILVSNQPQHF.